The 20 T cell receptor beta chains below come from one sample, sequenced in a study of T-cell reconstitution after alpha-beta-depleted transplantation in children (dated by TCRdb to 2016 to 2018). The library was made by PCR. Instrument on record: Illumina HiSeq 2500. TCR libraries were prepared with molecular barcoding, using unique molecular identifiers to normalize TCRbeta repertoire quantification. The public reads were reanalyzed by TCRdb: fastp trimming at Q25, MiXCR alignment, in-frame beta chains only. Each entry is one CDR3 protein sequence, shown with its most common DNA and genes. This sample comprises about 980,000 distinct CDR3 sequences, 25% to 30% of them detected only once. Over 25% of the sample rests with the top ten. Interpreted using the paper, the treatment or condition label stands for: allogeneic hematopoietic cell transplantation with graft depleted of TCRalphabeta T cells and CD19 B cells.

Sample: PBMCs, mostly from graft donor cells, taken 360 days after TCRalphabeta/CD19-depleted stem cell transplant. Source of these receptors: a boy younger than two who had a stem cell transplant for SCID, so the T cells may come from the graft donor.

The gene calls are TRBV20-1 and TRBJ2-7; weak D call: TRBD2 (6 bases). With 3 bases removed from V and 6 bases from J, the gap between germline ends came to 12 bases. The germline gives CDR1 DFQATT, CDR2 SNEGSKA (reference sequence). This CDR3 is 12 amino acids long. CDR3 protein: CSARERVAEQYF. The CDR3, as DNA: TGCAGTGCTAGGGAGCGGGTAGCCGAGCAGTACTTC.

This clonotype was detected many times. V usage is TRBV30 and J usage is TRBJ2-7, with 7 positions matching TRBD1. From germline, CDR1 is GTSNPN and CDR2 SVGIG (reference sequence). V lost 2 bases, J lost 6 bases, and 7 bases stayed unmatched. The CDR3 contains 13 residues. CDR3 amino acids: CAWSRSQGSEQYF. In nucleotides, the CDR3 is TGTGCCTGGAGTAGATCACAGGGGAGCGAGCAGTACTTC.

The CDR3 coding sequence is TGCGCCAGCAGCTGGTCCTGGGGCAGTGAGCAGTTCTTC. As protein: CASSWSWGSEQFF. This chain joins TRBV4-3 and TRBJ2-1; D is possibly TRBD1 (5 bases). Trimming stripped 5 bases from V and 9 bases from J, with 14 bases between. This CDR3 region has 13 residues. Germline V gene sequence: CDR1 LGHNA, CDR2 YSLEER.

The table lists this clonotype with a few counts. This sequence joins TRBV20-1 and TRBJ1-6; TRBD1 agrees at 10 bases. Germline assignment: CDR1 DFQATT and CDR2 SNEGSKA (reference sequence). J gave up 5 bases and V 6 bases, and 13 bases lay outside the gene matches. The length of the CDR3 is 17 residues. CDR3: CSAPSPDRGAHNSPLHF. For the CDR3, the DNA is TGCAGTGCCCCTAGCCCGGACAGGGGGGCCCATAATTCACCCCTCCACTTT.

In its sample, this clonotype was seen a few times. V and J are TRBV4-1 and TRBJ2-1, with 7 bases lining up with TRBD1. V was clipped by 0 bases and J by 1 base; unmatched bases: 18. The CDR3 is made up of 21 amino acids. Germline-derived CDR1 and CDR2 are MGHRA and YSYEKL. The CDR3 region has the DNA TGCGCCAGCAGCCAAGATGGTTTTTTTTATGGGACAGCCGCATCCTACAATGAGCAGTTCTTC. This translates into CASSQDGFFYGTAASYNEQFF.

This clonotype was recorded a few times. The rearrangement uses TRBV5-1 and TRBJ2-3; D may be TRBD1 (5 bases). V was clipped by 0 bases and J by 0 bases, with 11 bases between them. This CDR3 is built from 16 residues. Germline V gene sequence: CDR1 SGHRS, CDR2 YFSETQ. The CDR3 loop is CASSLAPGLSTDTQYF. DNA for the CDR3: TGCGCCAGCAGCTTGGCCCCAGGGCTGAGCACAGATACGCAGTATTTT.

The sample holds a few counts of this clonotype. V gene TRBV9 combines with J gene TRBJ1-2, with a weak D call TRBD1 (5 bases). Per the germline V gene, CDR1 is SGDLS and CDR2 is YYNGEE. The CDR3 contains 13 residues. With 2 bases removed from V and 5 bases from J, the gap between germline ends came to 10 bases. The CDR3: CASSVGGTYGYTF. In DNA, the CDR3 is TGTGCCAGCAGCGTTGGGGGGACGTATGGCTACACCTTC.

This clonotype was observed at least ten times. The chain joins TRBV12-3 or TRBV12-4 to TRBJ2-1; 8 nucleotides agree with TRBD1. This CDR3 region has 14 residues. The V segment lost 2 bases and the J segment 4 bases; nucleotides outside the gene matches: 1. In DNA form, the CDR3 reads TGTGCCAGCAGTTTACAGGGGGCTTACAATGAGCAGTTCTTC. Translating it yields CASSLQGAYNEQFF.

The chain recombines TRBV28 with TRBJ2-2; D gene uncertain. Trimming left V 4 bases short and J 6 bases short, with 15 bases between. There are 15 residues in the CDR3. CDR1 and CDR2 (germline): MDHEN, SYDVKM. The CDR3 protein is CASSSPGSTPGELFF. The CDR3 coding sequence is TGTGCCAGCAGTTCCCCCGGGTCCACCCCCGGGGAGCTGTTTTTT. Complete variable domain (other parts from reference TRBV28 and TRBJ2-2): DVKVTQSSRYLVKRTGEKVFLECVQDMDHENMFWYRQDPGLGLRLIYFSYDVKMKEKGDIPEGYSVSREKKERFSLILESASTNQTSMYLCASSSPGSTPGELFFGEGSRLTVL.

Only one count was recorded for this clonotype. This chain's CDR3 is CASRRDRRGDLRGEKLFF. Here the CDR3 DNA reads TGTGCCAGCCGCCGCGACAGGAGGGGGGATCTGCGAGGGGAAAAACTGTTTTTT. The chain combines TRBV28 with TRBJ1-4, with a weak D call TRBD1 (6 bases). Trimming stripped 8 bases from V and 8 bases from J, with 30 bases between. The CDR3 consists of 18 residues. The V gene's germline CDR1 is MDHEN and CDR2 SYDVKM.

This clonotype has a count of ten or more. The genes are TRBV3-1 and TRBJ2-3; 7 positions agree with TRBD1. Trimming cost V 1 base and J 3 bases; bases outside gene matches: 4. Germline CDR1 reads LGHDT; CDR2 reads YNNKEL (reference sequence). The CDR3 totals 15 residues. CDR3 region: CASSQAARGTDTQYF. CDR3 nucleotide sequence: TGTGCCAGCAGCCAAGCGGCCAGGGGGACAGATACGCAGTATTTT.

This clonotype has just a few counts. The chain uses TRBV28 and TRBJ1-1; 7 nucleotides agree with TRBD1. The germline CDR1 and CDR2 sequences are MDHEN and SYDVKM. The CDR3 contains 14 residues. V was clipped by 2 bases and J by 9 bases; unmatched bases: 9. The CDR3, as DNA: TGTGCCAGCAGTTTAGCGGACAGGTCCAAAAAAGCTTTCTTT. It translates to CASSLADRSKKAFF.

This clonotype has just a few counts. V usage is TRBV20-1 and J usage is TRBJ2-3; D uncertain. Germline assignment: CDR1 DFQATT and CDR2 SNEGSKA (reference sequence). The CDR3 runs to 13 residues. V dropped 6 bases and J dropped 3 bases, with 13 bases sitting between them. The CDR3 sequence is CSARWPSTDTQYF. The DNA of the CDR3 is TGCAGTGCCCGCTGGCCGTCAACAGATACGCAGTATTTT.

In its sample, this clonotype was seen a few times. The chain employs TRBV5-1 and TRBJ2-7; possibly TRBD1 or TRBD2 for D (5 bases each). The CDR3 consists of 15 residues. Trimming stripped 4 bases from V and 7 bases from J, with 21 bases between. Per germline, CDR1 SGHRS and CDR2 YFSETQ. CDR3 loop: CASSGGVKFGGEQYF. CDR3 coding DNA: TGCGCCAGCAGCGGGGGAGTTAAATTTGGTGGAGAGCAGTACTTC.

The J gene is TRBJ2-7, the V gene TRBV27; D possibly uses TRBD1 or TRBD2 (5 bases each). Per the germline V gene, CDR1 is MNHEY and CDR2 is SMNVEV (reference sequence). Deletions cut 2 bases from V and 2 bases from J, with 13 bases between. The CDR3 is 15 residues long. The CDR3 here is CASSLRGPWPYEQYF. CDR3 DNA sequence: TGTGCCAGCAGTTTAAGGGGACCTTGGCCCTACGAGCAGTACTTC.

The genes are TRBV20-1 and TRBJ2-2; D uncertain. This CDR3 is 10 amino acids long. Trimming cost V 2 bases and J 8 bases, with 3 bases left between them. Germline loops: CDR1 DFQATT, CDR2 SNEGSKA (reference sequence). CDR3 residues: CSARRGELFF. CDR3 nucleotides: TGCAGTGCTAGAAGGGGGGAGCTGTTTTTT.

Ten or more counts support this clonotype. The chain's CDR3 is CASSPTGTSTDTQYF. The CDR3 DNA sequence: TGCGCCAGCAGCCCGACAGGGACTAGCACAGATACGCAGTATTTT. The genes are TRBV4-3 and TRBJ2-3; a weak D match, TRBD1 (7 bases). Germline V gives CDR1 LGHNA, CDR2 YSLEER. Trimming removed 4 bases at V and 0 bases at J, with 11 bases between. The CDR3 consists of 15 residues.

The CDR3 bases are TGTGCCAGCATAGGATACTCCTACGAGCAGTACTTC. It encodes CASIGYSYEQYF. This rearrangement joins TRBV5-5 to TRBJ2-7; D unresolved. The CDR3 totals 12 residues. V lost 6 bases and J lost 0, with 7 bases in between. Germline loops: CDR1 SGHKS, CDR2 YYEKEE (reference sequence).

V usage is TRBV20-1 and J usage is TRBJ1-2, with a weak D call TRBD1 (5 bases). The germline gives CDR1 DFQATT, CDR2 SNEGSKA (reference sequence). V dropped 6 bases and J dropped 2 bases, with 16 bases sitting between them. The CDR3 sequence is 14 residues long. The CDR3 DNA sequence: TGCAGTGCGGAGAAGACCAGGGCGAACTATGGCTACACCTTC. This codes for CSAEKTRANYGYTF.

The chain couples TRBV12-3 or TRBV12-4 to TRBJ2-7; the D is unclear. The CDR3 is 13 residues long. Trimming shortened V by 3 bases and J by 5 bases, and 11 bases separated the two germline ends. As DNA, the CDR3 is TGTGCCAGCAGTTTGGCTGTGGGGAACGAGCAGTACTTC. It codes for CASSLAVGNEQYF.